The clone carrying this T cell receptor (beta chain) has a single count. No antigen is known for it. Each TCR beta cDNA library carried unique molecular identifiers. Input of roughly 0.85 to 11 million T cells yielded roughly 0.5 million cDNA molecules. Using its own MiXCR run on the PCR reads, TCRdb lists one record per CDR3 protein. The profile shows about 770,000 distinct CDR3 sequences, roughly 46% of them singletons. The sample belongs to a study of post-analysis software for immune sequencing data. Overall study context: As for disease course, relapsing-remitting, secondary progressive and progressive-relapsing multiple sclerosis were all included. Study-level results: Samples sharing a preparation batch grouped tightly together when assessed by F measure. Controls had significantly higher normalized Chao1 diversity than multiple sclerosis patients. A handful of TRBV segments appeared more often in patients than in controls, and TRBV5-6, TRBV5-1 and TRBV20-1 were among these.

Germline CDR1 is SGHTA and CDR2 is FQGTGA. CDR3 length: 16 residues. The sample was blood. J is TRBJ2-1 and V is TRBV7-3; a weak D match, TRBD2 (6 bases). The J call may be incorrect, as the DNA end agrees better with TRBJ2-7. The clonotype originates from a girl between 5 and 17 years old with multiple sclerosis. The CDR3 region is CASSLVGDSGTNEQYF. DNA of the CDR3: TGTGCCAGCAGCCTAGTTGGGGACTCCGGGACCAATGAGCAGTACTTC.